A single T cell receptor beta chain is shown here with its context. The CDR3 runs to 16 residues. The J segment lost 6 bases and the V segment lost 2 bases, leaving 8 bases of the junction unmatched. CDR1 and CDR2 from the germline V gene are MNHEY and SVGAGI. Produced via immunoSEQ multiplex PCR; TCRdb's table is partial and in-frame only. The top ten hold under 0.65% of the sample, which has 58,000 or so clones, about nine tenths seen once. This sample is drawn from a study of T cell changes during pregnancy in multiple sclerosis. This TCR derives from a female donor with multiple sclerosis, enrolled in a pregnancy study. The sequencing here drew on CD4+ T cells from peripheral blood mononuclear cells, taken in the third trimester of pregnancy. The V and J genes are TRBV6-5 and TRBJ2-2; 8 nucleotides match TRBD1. The CDR3 region has the DNA TGTGCCAGCAGTTACCTAGGGACAGGCGGGTCCGGGGAGCTGTTTTTT. Its protein product is CASSYLGTGGSGELFF.